The rows below give T cell receptor beta chains drawn from one sample of a study of cytomegalovirus exposure and HLA in healthy donors. Sequencing was performed with immunoSEQ multiplex PCR; in TCRdb, only in-frame clones are kept and a portion is missing. The sample shows about 150,000 clones, more than 8% of them seen only once. The sequencing input was PBMCs. These receptors came from a man aged 45-60 years in good health and CMV-seronegative. Both conserved end residues are part of each CDR3. D genes are given only for firm matches. Clone sizes are given selectively: once, few, many, or a class where the clone is expanded.

V gene,J gene,clone size,D gene,CDR3 DNA,CDR3 protein
TRBV9,TRBJ2-1,-,-,TGTGCCAGCAGCGTAGCACCCCACGGTTTTGACAATGAGCAGTTCTTC,CASSVAPHGFDNEQFF
TRBV29-1,TRBJ1-2,-,-,TGCAGCGGGCTGGAACGGGACTTCTCCATCTTC,CSGLERDFSIF
TRBV7-8,TRBJ1-1,-,TRBD1,TGTGCCAGCAGCTTAGAGCGCAGGGGGCTTACTGAAGCTTTCTTT,CASSLERRGLTEAFF
TRBV11-2,TRBJ1-1,-,TRBD1,TGTGCCAGCACCCCAAACCGGGACAGTGAAGCTTTCTTT,CASTPNRDSEAFF
TRBV19,TRBJ2-2,few,TRBD2,TGTGCCAGTACCCTGGGGCCAGCGGGGCCGAACACCGGGGAGCTGTTTTTT,CASTLGPAGPNTGELFF
TRBV28,TRBJ2-7,-,-,TGTGCCAGCAGGTACGGGATAGGGTACGAGCAATACTTC,CASRYGIGYEQYF
TRBV5-1,TRBJ2-5,few,-,TGCGCCAGCAGCTTAGCGCAGGGCCAACAAGAGACCCAGTACTTC,CASSLAQGQQETQYF
TRBV7-9,TRBJ1-1,few,-,TGTGCCAGCAGCTCGGGGGGCTACGAAGCTTTCTTT,CASSSGGYEAFF
TRBV9,TRBJ2-7,-,-,TGTGCCAGCAGCGGGACATCCTACGAGCAGTACTTC,CASSGTSYEQYF
TRBV5-6,TRBJ2-3,-,TRBD2,TGTGCCAGCAGCTCCGAGCGGGGGGGAAGCACAGATACGCAGTATTTT,CASSSERGGSTDTQYF
TRBV5-4,TRBJ2-3,-,-,TGTGCCAGCAGCTTATCAGGGTCTAGTACAGATACGCAGTATTTT,CASSLSGSSTDTQYF
TRBV19,TRBJ2-3,few,TRBD1,TGTGCCAGTAGTAGAGGACAGGGCACAGATACGCAGTATTTT,CASSRGQGTDTQYF
TRBV4-2,TRBJ1-1,few,TRBD1,TGTGCCAGCAGCCAAGATGCAGGGACAGTCACTGAAGCTTTCTTT,CASSQDAGTVTEAFF
TRBV11-2,TRBJ2-7,-,-,TGTGCCAGCAGCTTAGATACCGGCGGGGCCTACGAGCAGTACTTC,CASSLDTGGAYEQYF
TRBV7-9,TRBJ1-1,-,TRBD1,TGTGCCAGCAGCTTGAGCGACAGGGACAACACTGAAGCTTTCTTT,CASSLSDRDNTEAFF
TRBV5-4,TRBJ1-5,-,-,TGTGCCAGCAGCTCGGGAGGGGACAATCAGCCCCAGCATTTT,CASSSGGDNQPQHF
TRBV7-8,TRBJ1-4,-,-,TGTGCCAGCAGCGGATACCCCGGGGAGGGCGGAACTAATGAAAAACTGTTTTTT,CASSGYPGEGGTNEKLFF
TRBV5-1,TRBJ2-7,-,-,TGCGCCAGCAGCTTTCGCACTGAGGCCGGGGAGCAGTACTTC,CASSFRTEAGEQYF
TRBV5-1,TRBJ1-2,-,TRBD1,TGCGCCAGCAGCCTTGGGACAGAAGATGGCTACACCTTC,CASSLGTEDGYTF
TRBV9,TRBJ2-7,few,-,TGTGCCAGCAGCGAGAGGGCAGACTACGAGCAGTACTTC,CASSERADYEQYF
TRBV4-2,TRBJ2-1,-,TRBD2,TGTGCCAGCAGCCGGGGACTAGCGGAACCCAATGAGCAGTTCTTC,CASSRGLAEPNEQFF
TRBV28,TRBJ2-7,medium-sized,TRBD1,TGTGCCAGCTCCCCCCGGACAGGGTCCTACGAGCAGTACTTC,CASSPRTGSYEQYF
TRBV5-6,TRBJ2-3,few,-,TGTGCCAGCAGCTCTAACCGGGCAGATACGCAGTATTTT,CASSSNRADTQYF
TRBV5-8,TRBJ1-5,few,TRBD1,TGTGCCAGCAGCACCGGGACAGTCCGGAATCAGCCCCAGCATTTT,CASSTGTVRNQPQHF
TRBV9,TRBJ2-1,-,TRBD2,TGTGCCAGCAGCGGCCCCAGACTAGCGGGGGGGCAGGAGCAGTTCTTC,CASSGPRLAGGQEQFF
TRBV6-1,TRBJ2-2,-,-,TGTGCCAGCAGACCGCCCAGCACCGGGGAGCTGTTTTTT,CASRPPSTGELFF
TRBV30,TRBJ1-1,few,-,TGTGCCTGGAGTGGGGTGGGAGGCACTGAAGCTTTCTTT,CAWSGVGGTEAFF